Shown below are 17 T cell receptor beta chains from a single sample sequenced in a study of liver allograft versus peripheral blood T cells. Study-wide context: Comparative analysis was performed on T cell receptor repertoires from transplanted livers and from recipients' peripheral blood.

MiXCR, run by TCRdb on the reads, gives a single entry per CDR3 protein. The table has about 4,000 distinct CDR3 sequences, about 15% seen once. The receptors were gathered from a human patient who had a liver transplant. Among the T cells, some may be from the graft donor.

This clonotype counts as medium-sized. The V and J genes are TRBV15 and TRBJ2-6; 9 bases line up with TRBD1. Germline loops: CDR1 LNHNV, CDR2 YYDKDF (reference sequence). The CDR3 contains 17 residues. With V trimmed by 2 bases and J by 2 bases, 4 bases remained unmatched. The CDR3 loop is CATSRTTGGAGANVLTF. Here the CDR3 DNA reads TGTGCCACCAGCAGAACAACAGGGGGCGCTGGGGCCAACGTCCTGACTTTC.

By share, this clonotype ranks as medium-sized (0.01 to 0.1%). The chain uses TRBV18 and TRBJ1-2; D is perhaps TRBD1 (5 bases). The CDR3 is 17 residues long. V lost 1 base and J 2 bases, leaving 17 bases between the germline ends. CDR1 and CDR2 (germline): KGHSH, LQKENI. CDR3 in DNA: TGTGCCAGCTCACCACTGACTCTGGGACCGCTAAACTATGGCTACACCTTC. It yields the protein CASSPLTLGPLNYGYTF.

This clonotype was seen at least ten times. CDR3 DNA: TGTGCCTGGAACCCCTTAGCGGGAGGGCCAGATACGCAGTATTTT. Protein sequence: CAWNPLAGGPDTQYF. The genes are TRBV30 and TRBJ2-3; 11 bases agree with TRBD2. The CDR3 covers 15 residues. Unmatched junction bases numbered 7, after V lost 4 bases and J lost 4 bases. Looked up from germline, CDR1 is GTSNPN and CDR2 is SVGIG (reference sequence).

Sample share makes this clonotype medium-sized. This chain uses TRBV20-1 with TRBJ1-3; maybe TRBD1 (6 bases). Germline V lookup: CDR1 DFQATT, CDR2 SNEGSKA (reference sequence). The CDR3 sequence is 18 residues long. Trimming took off 1 base at V and 0 bases at J, with 19 bases between the two ends. The DNA for the CDR3 is TGCAGTGCTAGAGGCCCCCTAGGGGGGCAAAGCTCTGGAAACACCATATATTTT. Protein product: CSARGPLGGQSSGNTIYF.

This clonotype is medium-sized by share. This chain joins TRBV14 and TRBJ2-1; TRBD2 agrees at 7 bases. Germline V gene lookup returns CDR1 SGHDN and CDR2 FVKESK. The length of the CDR3 is 18 residues. V dropped 0 bases and J dropped 7; count of bases not matched to a gene: 15. The CDR3 region has the DNA TGTGCCAGCAGCCAAGATTTGGTAGCGGGCCCAAATTGGAATGAGCAGTTCTTC. Amino acids: CASSQDLVAGPNWNEQFF.

About this clonotype: This sequence may be a read error, since a much larger clone differs from it by one base. The chain uses TRBV6-2 or TRBV6-3 and TRBJ1-5; D unclear. This CDR3 region has 14 residues. Germline lookup yields CDR1 MNHEY and CDR2 SVGEGT. This CDR3 reads CASSYRVNNLPQHF. The CDR3 nucleotides are TGTGCCAGCAGTTACCGGGTGAACAATCTGCCCCAGCATTTT.

By proportion, this clonotype is large (0.1 to 1%). The chain joins TRBV6-5 to TRBJ1-4, with TRBD1 matching over 7 bases. J gave up 5 bases and V 5 bases, and 5 bases lay outside the gene matches. The CDR3 has 14 amino acids. Looked up from germline, CDR1 is MNHEY and CDR2 is SVGAGI. The CDR3 protein is CASSHGTENEKLFF. The CDR3 coding sequence is TGTGCCAGCAGTCACGGGACAGAGAATGAAAAACTGTTTTTT.

Relative to its sample, this clonotype is large. The V gene is TRBV27, the J gene TRBJ1-2; a weak D match, TRBD1 (6 bases). Per germline, CDR1 MNHEY and CDR2 SMNVEV (reference sequence). This CDR3 is built from 16 residues. Trimming cost V 0 bases and J 5 bases, with 16 bases left between them. CDR3 sequence: CASSLSPGRGRYGYTF. The CDR3 coding sequence is TGTGCCAGCAGTTTATCCCCTGGCAGGGGAAGATATGGCTACACCTTC.

Relative to its sample, this clonotype is medium-sized (0.01 to 0.1%). This chain uses TRBV7-9 with TRBJ2-1, with D perhaps TRBD2 (5 bases). V shed 0 bases and J shed 9 bases, with 12 bases lying between them. The germline V gene has CDR1 SEHNR and CDR2 FQNEAQ (reference sequence). The CDR3 spans 14 residues. The CDR3 sequence: CASSLAPGSGEQFF. CDR3 DNA sequence: TGTGCCAGCAGCTTAGCGCCCGGCAGCGGTGAGCAGTTCTTC.

This clonotype is termed medium-sized (0.01 to 0.1%). The chain has TRBV14 and TRBJ2-1; D is perhaps TRBD1 or TRBD2 (5 bases each). CDR3 length: 16 residues. V was shortened by 4 bases and J by 5 bases, with 18 bases between the two germline ends. Germline values: CDR1 SGHDN, CDR2 FVKESK. In DNA form, the CDR3 reads TGTGCCAGCAGCCGCGGCCGGGACCTTGAAGACAATGAGCAGTTCTTC. This encodes CASSRGRDLEDNEQFF. Full variable domain (rest looked up from reference TRBV14 and TRBJ2-1): EAGVTQFPSHSVIEKGQTVTLRCDPISGHDNLYWYRRVMGKEIKFLLHFVKESKQDESGMPNNRFLAERTGGTYSTLKVQPAELEDSGVYFCASSRGRDLEDNEQFFGPGTRLTVL.

This clonotype is judged medium-sized. This chain joins TRBV28 and TRBJ2-7; no definite D call. Germline CDR1 and CDR2: MDHEN and SYDVKM. Trimming stripped 1 base from V and 7 bases from J, with 11 bases between. The length of the CDR3 is 13 residues. This CDR3 reads CASSLSRADEQYF. The CDR3 DNA reads TGTGCCAGCAGTTTATCTAGGGCAGATGAGCAGTACTTC.

This clonotype was observed at least ten times. The J gene is TRBJ1-1, the V gene TRBV7-9; TRBD1 agrees at 7 bases. The CDR3 has 14 amino acids. V was clipped by 2 bases and J by 5 bases; unmatched bases: 5. Germline V lookup: CDR1 SEHNR, CDR2 FQNEAQ (reference sequence). Here the CDR3 reads CASSLLTGETEAFF. The CDR3 DNA follows: TGTGCCAGCAGCTTACTCACAGGGGAAACTGAAGCTTTCTTT.

This clonotype was counted between two and nine times. The chain joins TRBV14 to TRBJ1-2, with TRBD1 identical over 8 bases. The junction had 7 bases not matched to a gene; V was cut back by 5 bases and J by 5 bases. Germline V lookup: CDR1 SGHDN, CDR2 FVKESK. This CDR3 is 14 amino acids long. CDR3 in DNA: TGTGCCAGCAGCGCAGGGGGCGGTGGGTATGGCTACACCTTC. Amino acids: CASSAGGGGYGYTF.

This clonotype is deemed medium-sized. The V gene is TRBV7-9, the J gene TRBJ2-1; D may be TRBD1 (5 bases). The CDR3 is made up of 15 amino acids. Trimming shortened V by 5 bases and J by 7 bases, and 18 bases separated the two germline ends. CDR1 is SEHNR and CDR2 is FQNEAQ in the germline V gene (reference sequence). The DNA of the CDR3 is TGTGCCAGCAGCCCTCAGGGATCAGCTTTGAATGAGCAGTTCTTC. It encodes CASSPQGSALNEQFF.

By sample fraction, this clonotype is medium-sized. CDR3 region: CAIEGAGSLGNQPQHF. DNA for the CDR3: TGTGCCATCGAGGGGGCTGGTAGCCTCGGCAATCAGCCCCAGCATTTT. The rearrangement joins TRBV28 to TRBJ1-5; 7 bases agree with TRBD1. V shed 10 bases, J shed 2 bases, and the junction held 14 bases outside the gene matches. The CDR3 is 16 amino acids. Per germline, CDR1 MDHEN and CDR2 SYDVKM.

This clonotype was counted only a few times. The chain links TRBV5-1 to TRBJ2-1; 11 bases are shared with TRBD2. This CDR3 contains 16 residues. CDR1 is SGHRS and CDR2 is YFSETQ in the germline V gene. The ends lost 3 bases at V and 10 bases at J; junction bases unmatched: 12. CDR3 region: CASSSSIAGGPKEQFF. CDR3 in DNA: TGCGCCAGCAGCTCCTCTATAGCGGGAGGGCCGAAGGAGCAGTTCTTC.

This clonotype ranks as medium-sized. The rearrangement uses TRBV27 and TRBJ2-1, with D unresolved. This CDR3 is 15 amino acids long. The ends were cut back, 8 bases at V and 0 bases at J, with 14 bases in the middle. Germline V lookup: CDR1 MNHEY, CDR2 SMNVEV (reference sequence). The CDR3 spells CASGPLFSSYNEQFF. DNA for the CDR3: TGTGCCAGCGGGCCGCTTTTCAGCTCCTACAATGAGCAGTTCTTC.